This T cell receptor (beta chain) derives from a study of blood T cell repertoires in COVID-19. Study-level information: From the United States, Italy and Spain came samples of acute and convalescent COVID-19. T cells, B-cell-depleted T cells, or PBMCs provided the cDNA or gDNA that served as material.

Original data processing: Amplified reference gene primers provided the basis for estimating nucleated cell counts. Using immunoSEQ multiplex PCR, the repertoire was profiled, and TCRdb retains in-frame clones only, with some absent. The D gene and trimming were derived from the DNA, and the V and J assignments and clone size from that table. This table holds approximately 170,000 clones, around 81% found once. The sequencing input was peripheral blood. This sequence was found in a man in his 70s who had recovered from COVID-19.

CDR3: CASSWGQGLYNEQFF. CDR3 in DNA: TGTGCCAGCAGCTGGGGACAGGGACTCTACAATGAGCAGTTCTTC. V is TRBV5-6 and J is TRBJ2-1; the match to TRBD1 covers 9 bases. Per the germline V gene, CDR1 is SGHDT and CDR2 is YYEEEE. Trimming cost V 3 bases and J 3 bases; bases outside gene matches: 4. The CDR3 spans 15 residues.